These T cell receptor beta chains were read from a single sample in a study of blood T cell repertoires in COVID-19. TCRdb keeps only in-frame clones here, not all; method: immunoSEQ multiplex PCR. The table lists 200,000 to 300,000 clones, about 87% of them singletons. The material sequenced was peripheral blood. These receptors all stem from a woman in her fifties or sixties with COVID-19, enrolled during active disease. Each CDR3 is given with its conserved first and last residue. The D gene is left open where the match is weak. Expanded clones are given a class, and other clones once, few, many or no size at all.

>NA|TRBJ1-4|NA|TRBV5-1
TGCGCCAGCAGCACCCAGGGGTATAATGAAAAACTGTTTTTT
CASSTQGYNEKLFF
>TRBD2|TRBJ2-3|NA|TRBV7-2
TGTGCCAGCAGCGCCCGACTAGCGGGACGGGCCACAGATACGCAGTATTTT
CASSARLAGRATDTQYF
>TRBD1|TRBJ1-5|NA|TRBV5-3
TGTGCCAGAAGCAAGACTCAGGGGGCCGGGGGCAATCAGCCCCAGCATTTT
CARSKTQGAGGNQPQHF
>TRBD2|TRBJ2-7|few|TRBV7-2
TGTGCCAGCAGCCTTACTAGCGGGAAGGGGTTCGAGCAGTACTTC
CASSLTSGKGFEQYF
>NA|TRBJ2-7|NA|TRBV7-8
TGTGCCAGCAGCTCGGTTTTAGCGACCTACGAGCAGTACTTC
CASSSVLATYEQYF
>TRBD1|TRBJ2-1|few|TRBV5-1
TGCGCCAGCAGCTTGCCAGGGGGCGGTGAGCAGTTCTTC
CASSLPGGGEQFF
>TRBD1|TRBJ2-5|once|TRBV28
TGTGCCAGCAGTTTGGGGACAGGGATTGTAAGAGAGACCCAGTACTTC
CASSLGTGIVRETQYF
>NA|TRBJ2-7|once|TRBV7-2
TGTGCCAGCAGCTTAGGTGCTCGGGGTTCTTGGGGCGAGCAGTACTTC
CASSLGARGSWGEQYF
>TRBD1|TRBJ2-5|once|TRBV19
TGTGCCAGTAGTAGCAAGACAGGGGGCGGAATGAGGGAGACCCAGTACTTC
CASSSKTGGGMRETQYF
>TRBD2|TRBJ2-3|once|TRBV6-2/TRBV6-3
TGTGCCAGCAGTACCTCCCTAGCGGGAGACTTCCGCACAGATACGCAGTATTTT
CASSTSLAGDFRTDTQYF
>NA|TRBJ1-6|NA|TRBV28
TGTGCCAGCAGTTCCAGAGGAAATAATTCACCCCTCCACTTT
CASSSRGNNSPLHF
>TRBD1|TRBJ1-1|NA|TRBV18
TGTGCCAGCTCACCGGGACAGGGTAGGACTGAAGCTTTCTTT
CASSPGQGRTEAFF
>NA|TRBJ1-1|NA|TRBV6-5
TGTGCCAGCAGTTACCGGGCAGGGAAAGCTTTCTTT
CASSYRAGKAFF
>TRBD2|TRBJ2-1|NA|TRBV27
TGTGCCAGCAGTTCAGACGGGACTAGCGCTTCAAAGGGAGCCTACAATGAGCAGTTCTTC
CASSSDGTSASKGAYNEQFF
>TRBD2|TRBJ2-1|once|TRBV24-1
TGTGCCACCAGTCAGTGGCGGGAGGGGGGGAGCTCCTACAATGAGCAGTTCTTC
CATSQWREGGSSYNEQFF
>NA|TRBJ2-7|NA|TRBV10-3
TGTGCCATCAGTGAGAACATAGGGGCCTACGAGCAGTACTTC
CAISENIGAYEQYF
>NA|TRBJ2-1|NA|TRBV27
TGTGCCAGCAGTTCCCCCTCTGAGAGCTCCTACAATGAGCAGTTCTTC
CASSSPSESSYNEQFF
>NA|TRBJ2-2|NA|TRBV19
TGTGCCAGTAGTAGGGCAGGGCTGACGAACACCGGGGAGCTGTTTTTT
CASSRAGLTNTGELFF
>NA|TRBJ1-6|once|TRBV28
TGTGCCAGCCTTGAAGGGGGATACTCCTATAATTCACCCCTCCACTTT
CASLEGGYSYNSPLHF
>NA|TRBJ2-7|NA|TRBV13
TGTGCCAGCAGCTCTGGAGGGGTCCTAGGGGAGCAGTACTTC
CASSSGGVLGEQYF
>TRBD1|TRBJ2-5|NA|TRBV27
TGTGCCAGCAGTTTATTTGTTGGGCAGGGGGTTTTGCAAGAGACCCAGTACTTC
CASSLFVGQGVLQETQYF
>TRBD1|TRBJ1-2|NA|TRBV10-3
TGTGCCATCAGGGCCTCCGGGACAGACTATGGCTACACCTTC
CAIRASGTDYGYTF
>NA|TRBJ2-2|NA|TRBV28
TGTGCCAGCATCGGGACTTCAAAAGGGGAGCTGTTTTTT
CASIGTSKGELFF
>NA|TRBJ2-1|NA|TRBV19
TGTGCCAGTAGTATGGTCGAGGGAAGCTCGCACCATGAGCAGTTCTTC
CASSMVEGSSHHEQFF
>TRBD2|TRBJ2-1|NA|TRBV27
TGTGCCAGCAGTTTCAGACTAGCGGGAGTTGTTTCCTACAATGAGCAGTTCTTC
CASSFRLAGVVSYNEQFF
>NA|TRBJ1-1|NA|TRBV29-1
TGCAGCGCCTCGCGGGGACCGAACACTGAAGCTTTCTTT
CSASRGPNTEAFF
>TRBD1|TRBJ2-7|NA|TRBV6-5
TGTGCCAGTCGGACAGGACAGGGGTATGACGAGCAGTACTTC
CASRTGQGYDEQYF
>NA|TRBJ1-1|NA|TRBV6-1
TGTGCCAGCAGTGACGACCGCGGCACTGAAGCTTTCTTT
CASSDDRGTEAFF
>NA|TRBJ2-7|NA|TRBV6-5
TGTGCCAGCAGCCTGGCGGACAGCCGATACGAGCAGTACTTC
CASSLADSRYEQYF
>TRBD2|TRBJ2-7|once|TRBV5-6
TGTGCCAGCAGCTTGGGATTCGCGGCGGGAGGCTACGAGCAGTACTTC
CASSLGFAAGGYEQYF
>NA|TRBJ2-3|NA|TRBV28
TGTGCCAGCGGCATACAAGATACGCAGTATTTT
CASGIQDTQYF
>NA|TRBJ2-3|NA|TRBV24-1
TGTGCCACCAGTGATGTGGGGAGGACAGATACGCAGTATTTT
CATSDVGRTDTQYF
>TRBD1|TRBJ2-3|NA|TRBV4-3
TGCGCCAGCAGCCGAGGGGGCGTAGCGACAGATACGCAGTATTTT
CASSRGGVATDTQYF
>TRBD2|TRBJ2-1|NA|TRBV5-1
TGCGCCAGCAGCACCCGAACCCCTCTAGCGGGATCCTACAATGAGCAGTTCTTC
CASSTRTPLAGSYNEQFF
>NA|TRBJ2-1|NA|TRBV19
TGTGCCAGTAGTATATCTGGTCGCGGGGACGAGCAGTTCTTC
CASSISGRGDEQFF
>NA|TRBJ1-5|NA|TRBV2
TGTGCCAGCAGTGCGTCTCGAGGTCAGCCCCAGCATTTT
CASSASRGQPQHF
>TRBD2|TRBJ2-3|NA|TRBV6-5
TGTGCCAGCAAGCGGACTAGCGCCTACACAGATACGCAGTATTTT
CASKRTSAYTDTQYF
>NA|TRBJ2-7|few|TRBV7-9
TGTGCCAGCAGCCCTGGCCGATCCTACGAGCAGTACTTC
CASSPGRSYEQYF
>NA|TRBJ1-4|NA|TRBV28
TGTGCCAGCAGTCCCCTAGAAAAACTGTTTTTT
CASSPLEKLFF
>NA|TRBJ2-2|NA|TRBV21-1
TGTGCCAGCAGCAAAGCCCCAGGACAGGGTTTCAACACCGGGGAGCTGTTTTTT
CASSKAPGQGFNTGELFF
>NA|TRBJ2-7|once|TRBV4-3
TGCGCCAGCAGCCGGGGCAGGGCCTACGAGCAGTACTTC
CASSRGRAYEQYF
>TRBD1|TRBJ1-4|NA|TRBV29-1
TGCAGCGCTGGACAGGGAGTAAGTAGGGAAAAACTGTTTTTT
CSAGQGVSREKLFF
>TRBD1|TRBJ1-1|NA|TRBV28
TGTGCCAGCCCGCCCGGGACAGGGGGAAACACTGAAGCTTTCTTT
CASPPGTGGNTEAFF
>NA|TRBJ1-4|NA|TRBV4-3
TGCGCCAGCAGCCAGGGGGGAAACTCTAATGAAAAACTGTTTTTT
CASSQGGNSNEKLFF
>NA|TRBJ1-1|NA|TRBV5-1
TGCGCCAGCAGCTTGGGGGCAGGGTGGGTGAACACTGAAGCTTTCTTT
CASSLGAGWVNTEAFF
>NA|TRBJ2-7|NA|TRBV3-1/TRBV3-2
TGTGCCAGCAGCCCCCGGGTTGGGGGCAACGAGCAGTACTTC
CASSPRVGGNEQYF
>NA|TRBJ2-5|NA|TRBV5-1
TGCGCCAGCAGCTTGGATGGCGGGACCCCGCACTTC
CASSLDGGTPHF
>NA|TRBJ1-6|NA|TRBV30
TGTGCCTGGTTGGGGACAAGTTATAATTCACCCCTCCACTTT
CAWLGTSYNSPLHF
>NA|TRBJ2-2|few|TRBV6-5
TGTGCCAGCAGTTACTCAGTAGTAGGGGAGCTGTTTTTT
CASSYSVVGELFF
>TRBD2|TRBJ2-5|NA|TRBV28
TGTGCCAGCAGTTCCGGAGTAGCGGGAGTTTGGGAGACCCAGTACTTC
CASSSGVAGVWETQYF
>NA|TRBJ1-1|NA|TRBV6-4
TGTGCCAGCAGTGTATCAGAGAACACTGAAGCTTTCTTT
CASSVSENTEAFF
>NA|TRBJ1-2|once|TRBV2
TGTGCCAGCAGTGGCGTGACCCGCCAGGGCCGAAACTATGGCTACACCTTC
CASSGVTRQGRNYGYTF
>NA|TRBJ2-7|NA|TRBV11-3
TGTGCCAGCAGCTTAGGGCGGGTGGGCGAGCAGTACTTC
CASSLGRVGEQYF
>TRBD1|TRBJ1-1|NA|TRBV9
TGTGCCAGCAGCGTACGGCCCAGGGGGACTGAAGCTTTCTTT
CASSVRPRGTEAFF
>NA|TRBJ2-2|NA|TRBV7-3
TGTGCCAGCAGCTTTCGGCGGGCTACGGACACCGGGGAGCTGTTTTTT
CASSFRRATDTGELFF
>TRBD1|TRBJ2-7|NA|TRBV5-1
TGCGCCAGCAGCTTGGGGGACAGGGCGTCGGGTGAGCAGTACTTC
CASSLGDRASGEQYF
>TRBD1|TRBJ1-6|NA|TRBV3-1/TRBV3-2
TGTGCCAGCAGCTTGGGACAGGGAGGCTATTCACCCCTCCACTTT
CASSLGQGGYSPLHF
>NA|TRBJ1-4|NA|TRBV2
TGTGCCAGCAGACAGGTTGCTGAAAAACTGTTTTTT
CASRQVAEKLFF
>NA|TRBJ1-2|NA|TRBV18
TGTGCCAGCTCACCTCAGGATAACTATGGCTACACCTTC
CASSPQDNYGYTF